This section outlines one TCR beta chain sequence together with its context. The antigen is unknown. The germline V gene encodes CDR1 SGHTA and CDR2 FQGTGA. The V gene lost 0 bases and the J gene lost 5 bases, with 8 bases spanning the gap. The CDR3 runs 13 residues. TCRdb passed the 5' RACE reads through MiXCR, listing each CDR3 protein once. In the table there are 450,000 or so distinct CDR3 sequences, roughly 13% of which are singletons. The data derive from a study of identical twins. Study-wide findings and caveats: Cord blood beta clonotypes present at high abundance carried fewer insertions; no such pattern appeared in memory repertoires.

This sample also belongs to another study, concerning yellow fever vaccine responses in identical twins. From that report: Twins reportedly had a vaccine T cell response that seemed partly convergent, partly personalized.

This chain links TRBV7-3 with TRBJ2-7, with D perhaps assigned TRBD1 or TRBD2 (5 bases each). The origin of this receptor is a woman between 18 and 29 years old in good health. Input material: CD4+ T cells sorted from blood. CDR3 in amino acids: CASSLTGDHEQYF. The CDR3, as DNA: TGTGCCAGCAGCTTAACAGGGGACCACGAGCAGTACTTC.